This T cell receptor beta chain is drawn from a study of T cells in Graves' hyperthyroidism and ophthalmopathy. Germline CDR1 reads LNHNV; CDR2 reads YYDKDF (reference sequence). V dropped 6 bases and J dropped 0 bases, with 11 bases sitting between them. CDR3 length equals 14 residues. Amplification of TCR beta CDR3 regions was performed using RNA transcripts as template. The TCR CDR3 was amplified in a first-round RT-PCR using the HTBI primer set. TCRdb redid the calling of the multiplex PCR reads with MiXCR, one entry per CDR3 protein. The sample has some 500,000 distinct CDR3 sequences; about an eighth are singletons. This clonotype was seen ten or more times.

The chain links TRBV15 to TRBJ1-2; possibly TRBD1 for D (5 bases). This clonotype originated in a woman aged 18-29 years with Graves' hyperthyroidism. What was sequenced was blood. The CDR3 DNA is TGTGCCACCAGTCGACAGCGAGCTAACTATGGCTACACCTTC. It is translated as CATSRQRANYGYTF.